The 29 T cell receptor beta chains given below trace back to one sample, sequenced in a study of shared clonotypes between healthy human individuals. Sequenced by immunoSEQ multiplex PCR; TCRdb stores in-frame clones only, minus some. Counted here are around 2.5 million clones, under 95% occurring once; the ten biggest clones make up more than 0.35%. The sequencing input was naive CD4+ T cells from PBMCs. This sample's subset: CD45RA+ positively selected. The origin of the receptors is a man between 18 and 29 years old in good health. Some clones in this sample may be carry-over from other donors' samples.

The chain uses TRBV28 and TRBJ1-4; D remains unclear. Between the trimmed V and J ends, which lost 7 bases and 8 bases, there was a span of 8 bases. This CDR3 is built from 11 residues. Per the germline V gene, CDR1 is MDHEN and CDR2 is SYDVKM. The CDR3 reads CASTGEEKLFF. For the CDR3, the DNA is TGTGCCAGCACGGGAGAAGAAAAACTGTTTTTT.

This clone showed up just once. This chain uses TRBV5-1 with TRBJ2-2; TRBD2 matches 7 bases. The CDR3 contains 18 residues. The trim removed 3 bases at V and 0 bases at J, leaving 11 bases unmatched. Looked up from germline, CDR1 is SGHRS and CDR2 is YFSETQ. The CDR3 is CASSSGLSGAANTGELFF. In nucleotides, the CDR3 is TGCGCCAGCAGCTCCGGTTTAAGCGGGGCGGCGAACACCGGGGAGCTGTTTTTT.

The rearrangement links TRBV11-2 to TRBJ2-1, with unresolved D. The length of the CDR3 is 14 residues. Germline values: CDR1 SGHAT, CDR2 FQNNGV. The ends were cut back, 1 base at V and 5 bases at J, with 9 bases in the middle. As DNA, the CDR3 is TGTGCCAGCAGCTTAGGGTCGGTAGACAATGAGCAGTTCTTC. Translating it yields CASSLGSVDNEQFF.

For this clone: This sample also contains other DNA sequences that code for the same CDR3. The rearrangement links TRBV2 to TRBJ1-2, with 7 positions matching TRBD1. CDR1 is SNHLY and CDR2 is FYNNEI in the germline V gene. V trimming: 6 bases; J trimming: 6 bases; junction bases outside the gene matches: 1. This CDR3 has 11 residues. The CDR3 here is CASRQGDGYTF. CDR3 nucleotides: TGTGCCAGCAGGCAGGGGGATGGCTACACCTTC.

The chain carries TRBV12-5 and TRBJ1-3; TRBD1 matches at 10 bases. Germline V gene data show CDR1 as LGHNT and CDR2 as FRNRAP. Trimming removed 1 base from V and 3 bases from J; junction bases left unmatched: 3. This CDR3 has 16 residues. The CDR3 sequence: CASGLGQGADGNTIYF. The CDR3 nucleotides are TGTGCTAGTGGTTTGGGACAGGGGGCGGATGGAAACACCATATATTTT.

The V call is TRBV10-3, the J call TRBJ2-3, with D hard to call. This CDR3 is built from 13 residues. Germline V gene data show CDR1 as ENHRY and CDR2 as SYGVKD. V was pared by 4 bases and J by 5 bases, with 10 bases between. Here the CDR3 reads CAISGLEKDTQYF. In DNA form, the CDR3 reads TGTGCCATCAGTGGCCTAGAAAAAGATACGCAGTATTTT.

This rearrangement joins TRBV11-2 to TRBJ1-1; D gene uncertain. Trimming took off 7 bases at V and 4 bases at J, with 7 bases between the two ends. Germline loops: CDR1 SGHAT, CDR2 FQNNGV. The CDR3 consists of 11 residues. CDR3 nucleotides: TGTGCCAGCATCATAGCCACTGAAGCTTTCTTT. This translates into CASIIATEAFF. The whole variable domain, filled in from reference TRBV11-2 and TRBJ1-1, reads EAGVAQSPRYKIIEKRQSVAFWCNPISGHATLYWYQQILGQGPKLLIQFQNNGVVDDSQLPKDRFSAERLKGVDSTLKIQPAKLEDSAVYLCASIIATEAFFGQGTRLTVV.

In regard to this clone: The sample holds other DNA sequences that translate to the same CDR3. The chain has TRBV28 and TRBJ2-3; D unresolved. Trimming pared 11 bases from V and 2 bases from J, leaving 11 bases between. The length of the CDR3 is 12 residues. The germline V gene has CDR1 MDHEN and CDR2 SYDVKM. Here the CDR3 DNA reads TGTGCCTCCCGACCTTCCACAGATACGCAGTATTTT. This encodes CASRPSTDTQYF.

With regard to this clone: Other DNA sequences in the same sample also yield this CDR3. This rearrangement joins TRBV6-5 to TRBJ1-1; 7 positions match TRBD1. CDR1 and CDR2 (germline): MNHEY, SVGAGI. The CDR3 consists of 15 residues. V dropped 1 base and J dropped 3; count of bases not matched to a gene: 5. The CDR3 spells CASSYFSRGDTEAFF. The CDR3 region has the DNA TGTGCCAGCAGTTACTTTAGCAGGGGGGACACTGAAGCTTTCTTT.

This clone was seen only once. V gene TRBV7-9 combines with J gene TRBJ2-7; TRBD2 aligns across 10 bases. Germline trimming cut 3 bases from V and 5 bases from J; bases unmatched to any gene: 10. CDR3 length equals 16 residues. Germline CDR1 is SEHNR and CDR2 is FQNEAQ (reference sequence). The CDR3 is CASSFIAGGPTHEQYF. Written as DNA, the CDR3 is TGTGCCAGCAGCTTCATAGCGGGAGGCCCTACCCACGAGCAGTACTTC.

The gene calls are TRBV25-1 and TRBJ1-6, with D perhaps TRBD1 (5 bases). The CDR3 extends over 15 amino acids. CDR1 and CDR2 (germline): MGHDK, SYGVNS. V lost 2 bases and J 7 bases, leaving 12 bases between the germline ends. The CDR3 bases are TGTGCCAGCAGTGAAGAAGCAGGGAGGAATTCACCCCTCCACTTT. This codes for CASSEEAGRNSPLHF.

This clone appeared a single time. CDR3 residues: CAWSSVAYEQYF. In DNA, the CDR3 is TGTGCCTGGAGTTCGGTGGCCTACGAGCAGTACTTC. This chain uses TRBV30 with TRBJ2-7; D not resolved. The CDR3 contains 12 residues. V dropped 2 bases and J dropped 2 bases, with 7 bases sitting between them. Looked up from germline, CDR1 is GTSNPN and CDR2 is SVGIG (reference sequence).

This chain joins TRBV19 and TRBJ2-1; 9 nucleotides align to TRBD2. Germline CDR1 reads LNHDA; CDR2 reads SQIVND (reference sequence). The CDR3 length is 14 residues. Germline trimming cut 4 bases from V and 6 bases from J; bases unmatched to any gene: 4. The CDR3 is CASSTSGALNEQFF. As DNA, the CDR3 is TGTGCCAGTAGTACTAGCGGGGCCCTCAATGAGCAGTTCTTC.

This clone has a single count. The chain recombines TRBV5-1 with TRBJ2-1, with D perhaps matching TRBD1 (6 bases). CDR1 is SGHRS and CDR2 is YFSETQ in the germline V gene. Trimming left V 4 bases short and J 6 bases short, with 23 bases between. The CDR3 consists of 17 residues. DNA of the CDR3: TGCGCCAGCAGCCGAACCACCGACAGGCCGAGGGGCAATGAGCAGTTCTTC. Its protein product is CASSRTTDRPRGNEQFF.

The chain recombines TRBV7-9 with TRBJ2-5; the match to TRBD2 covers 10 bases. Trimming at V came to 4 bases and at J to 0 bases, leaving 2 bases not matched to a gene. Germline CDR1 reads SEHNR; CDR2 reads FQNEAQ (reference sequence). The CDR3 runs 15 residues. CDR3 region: CASSSTSGYQETQYF. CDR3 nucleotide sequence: TGTGCCAGCAGCTCGACTAGCGGGTACCAAGAGACCCAGTACTTC.

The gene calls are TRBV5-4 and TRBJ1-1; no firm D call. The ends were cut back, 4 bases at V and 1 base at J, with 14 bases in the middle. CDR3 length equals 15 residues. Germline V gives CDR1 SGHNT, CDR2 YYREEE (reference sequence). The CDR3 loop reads CASSPSLQRNTEAFF. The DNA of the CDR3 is TGTGCCAGCAGCCCAAGCCTACAGAGGAACACTGAAGCTTTCTTT.

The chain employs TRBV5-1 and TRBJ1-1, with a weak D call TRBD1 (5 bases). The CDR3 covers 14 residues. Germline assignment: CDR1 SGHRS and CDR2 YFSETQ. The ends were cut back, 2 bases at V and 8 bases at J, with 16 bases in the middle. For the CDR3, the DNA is TGCGCCAGCAGCTTACCAGGGAGCCCCTTCGAAGCTTTCTTT. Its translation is CASSLPGSPFEAFF.

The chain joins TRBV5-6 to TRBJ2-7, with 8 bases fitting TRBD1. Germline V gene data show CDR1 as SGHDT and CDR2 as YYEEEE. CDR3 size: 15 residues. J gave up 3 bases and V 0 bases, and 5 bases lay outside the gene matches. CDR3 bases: TGTGCCAGCAGCTTGGGGCAGGGGGCACTCTACGAGCAGTACTTC. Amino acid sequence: CASSLGQGALYEQYF.

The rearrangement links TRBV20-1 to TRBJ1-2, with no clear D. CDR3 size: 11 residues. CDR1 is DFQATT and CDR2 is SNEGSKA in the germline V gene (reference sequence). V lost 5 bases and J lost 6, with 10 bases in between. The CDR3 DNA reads TGCAGTGCTTACGACGGTAATGGCTACACCTTC. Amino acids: CSAYDGNGYTF.

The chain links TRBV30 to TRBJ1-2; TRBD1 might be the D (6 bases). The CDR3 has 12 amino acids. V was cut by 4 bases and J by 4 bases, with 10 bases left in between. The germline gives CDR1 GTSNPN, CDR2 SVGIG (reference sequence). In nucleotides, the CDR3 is TGTGCCTGGACAGGACAGAGCTATGGCTACACCTTC. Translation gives CAWTGQSYGYTF.

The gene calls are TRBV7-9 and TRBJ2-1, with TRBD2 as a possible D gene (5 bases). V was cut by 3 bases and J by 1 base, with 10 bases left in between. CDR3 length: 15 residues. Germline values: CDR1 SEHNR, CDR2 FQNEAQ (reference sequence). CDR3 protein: CASSLLAVSYNEQFF. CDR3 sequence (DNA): TGTGCCAGCAGCTTGCTAGCTGTATCCTACAATGAGCAGTTCTTC.

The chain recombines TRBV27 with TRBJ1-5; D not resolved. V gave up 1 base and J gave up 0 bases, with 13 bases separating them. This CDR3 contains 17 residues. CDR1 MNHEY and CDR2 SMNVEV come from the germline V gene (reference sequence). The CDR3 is CASSLYGEYYSNQPQHF. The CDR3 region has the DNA TGTGCCAGCAGTTTATATGGCGAGTATTATAGCAATCAGCCCCAGCATTTT.

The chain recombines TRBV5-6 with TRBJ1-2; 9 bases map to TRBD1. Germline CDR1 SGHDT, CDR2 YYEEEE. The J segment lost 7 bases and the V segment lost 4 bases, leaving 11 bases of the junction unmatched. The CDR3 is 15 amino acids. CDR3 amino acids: CASSLGTGTGFGYTF. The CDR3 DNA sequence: TGTGCCAGCAGCCTCGGGACAGGGACCGGCTTTGGCTACACCTTC.

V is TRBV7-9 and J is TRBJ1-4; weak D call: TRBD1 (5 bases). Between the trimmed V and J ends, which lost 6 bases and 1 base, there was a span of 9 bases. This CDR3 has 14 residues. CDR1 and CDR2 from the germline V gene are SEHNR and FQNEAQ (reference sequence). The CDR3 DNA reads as TGTGCCAGCAGTATTGACAGAACTAATGAAAAACTGTTTTTT. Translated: CASSIDRTNEKLFF. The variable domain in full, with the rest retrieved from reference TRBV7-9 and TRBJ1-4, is DTGVSQNPRHKITKRGQNVTFRCDPISEHNRLYWYRQTLGQGPEFLTYFQNEAQLEKSRLLSDRFSAERPKGSFSTLEIQRTEQGDSAMYLCASSIDRTNEKLFFGSGTQLSVL.

The CDR3 loop reads CASTHQDGTRWYTF. The DNA of the CDR3 is TGTGCCAGCACCCACCAAGACGGGACACGGTGGTACACCTTC. The chain employs TRBV28 and TRBJ1-2, with D perhaps matching TRBD1 (6 bases). The V and J ends lost 7 bases and 11 bases respectively, with 23 bases between them. This CDR3 is 14 amino acids long. The germline CDR1 and CDR2 sequences are MDHEN and SYDVKM.

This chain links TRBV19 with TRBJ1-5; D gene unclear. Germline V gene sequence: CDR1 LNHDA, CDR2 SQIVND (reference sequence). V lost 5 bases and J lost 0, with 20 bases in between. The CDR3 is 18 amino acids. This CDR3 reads CASSPRRLDTYSNQPQHF. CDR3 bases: TGTGCCAGTAGTCCCCGACGCCTTGACACTTATAGCAATCAGCCCCAGCATTTT. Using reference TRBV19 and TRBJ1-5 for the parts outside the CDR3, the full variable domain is DGGITQSPKYLFRKEGQNVTLSCEQNLNHDAMYWYRQDPGQGLRLIYYSQIVNDFQKGDIAEGYSVSREKKESFPLTVTSAQKNPTAFYLCASSPRRLDTYSNQPQHFGDGTRLSIL.

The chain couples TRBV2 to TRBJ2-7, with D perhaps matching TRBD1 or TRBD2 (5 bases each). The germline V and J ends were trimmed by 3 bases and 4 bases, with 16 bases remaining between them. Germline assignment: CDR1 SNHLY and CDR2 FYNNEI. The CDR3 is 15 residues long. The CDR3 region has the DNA TGTGCCAGCAGTGACGGGGACGGGGTAAAGTACGAGCAGTACTTC. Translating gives CASSDGDGVKYEQYF.

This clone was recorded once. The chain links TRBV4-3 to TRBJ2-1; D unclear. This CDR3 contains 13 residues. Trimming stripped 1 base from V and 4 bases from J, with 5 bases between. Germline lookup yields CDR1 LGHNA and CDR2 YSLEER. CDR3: CASSQVFYNEQFF. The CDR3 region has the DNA TGCGCCAGCAGCCAAGTTTTTTACAATGAGCAGTTCTTC.

Written as DNA, the CDR3 is TGTGCCAGCAGCCCATTGTTGAACACTGAAGCTTTCTTT. Translated: CASSPLLNTEAFF. The chain links TRBV28 to TRBJ1-1; D is unresolved. The CDR3 extends over 13 amino acids. The V gene's germline CDR1 is MDHEN and CDR2 SYDVKM. V shed 6 bases and J shed 0 bases, with 8 bases lying between them. Full variable domain (missing parts from reference TRBV28 and TRBJ1-1): DVKVTQSSRYLVKRTGEKVFLECVQDMDHENMFWYRQDPGLGLRLIYFSYDVKMKEKGDIPEGYSVSREKKERFSLILESASTNQTSMYLCASSPLLNTEAFFGQGTRLTVV.